The entry below describes one T cell receptor (beta chain). The record originates from a study of cytomegalovirus exposure and HLA in healthy donors. Study as a whole: A prior study identified 120 million or so unique TCR beta sequences from about 179 million T cells.

CDR1 is MNHNY, CDR2 SVGAGI, per germline (reference sequence). This CDR3 is built from 14 residues. This PCR relied on a set of 60 Vbeta primers and 13 Jbeta primers. Some clones are missing from TCRdb's copy, which holds only in-frame ones; the method was immunoSEQ multiplex PCR. The sample records about 150,000 clones, 70% to 90% being singletons. The chain joins TRBV6-6 to TRBJ2-5; 7 nucleotides line up with TRBD1. The last part of the DNA fits TRBJ2-7 better; the J call may be wrong. This sequence originates from a woman between 40 and 55 years old in good health and CMV-seropositive. The material sequenced was PBMCs. This CDR3 reads CASSSGQPSGEQYF. CDR3 bases: TGTGCCAGCAGTTCGGGACAGCCTTCGGGCGAGCAGTACTTC.